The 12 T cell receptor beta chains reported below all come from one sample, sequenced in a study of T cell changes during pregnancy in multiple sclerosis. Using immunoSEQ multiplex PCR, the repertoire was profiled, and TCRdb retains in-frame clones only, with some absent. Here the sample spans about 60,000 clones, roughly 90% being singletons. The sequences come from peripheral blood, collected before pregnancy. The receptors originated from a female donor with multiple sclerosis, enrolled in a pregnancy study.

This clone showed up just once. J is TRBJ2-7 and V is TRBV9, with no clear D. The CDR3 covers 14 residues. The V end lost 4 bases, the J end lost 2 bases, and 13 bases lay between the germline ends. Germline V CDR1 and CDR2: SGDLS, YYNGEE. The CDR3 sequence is CASSSRVHPYEQYF. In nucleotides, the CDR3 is TGTGCCAGCAGCTCCCGGGTTCACCCCTACGAGCAGTACTTC.

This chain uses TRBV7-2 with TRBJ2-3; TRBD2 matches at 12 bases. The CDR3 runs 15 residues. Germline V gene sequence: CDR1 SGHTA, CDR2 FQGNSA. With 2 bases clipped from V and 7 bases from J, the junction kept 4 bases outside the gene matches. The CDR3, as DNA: TGTGCCAGCAGCTTATCTAGCGGGGGGGTAAATACGCAGTATTTT. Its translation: CASSLSSGGVNTQYF. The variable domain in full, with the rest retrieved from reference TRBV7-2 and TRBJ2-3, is GAGVSQSPSNKVTEKGKDVELRCDPISGHTALYWYRQSLGQGLEFLIYFQGNSAPDKSGLPSDRFSAERTGGSVSTLTIQRTQQEDSAVYLCASSLSSGGVNTQYFGPGTRLTVL.

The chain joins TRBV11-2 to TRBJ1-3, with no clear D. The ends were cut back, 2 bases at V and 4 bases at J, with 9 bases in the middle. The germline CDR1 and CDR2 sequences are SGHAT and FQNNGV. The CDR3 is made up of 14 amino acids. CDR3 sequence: CASSLFRGGNTIYF. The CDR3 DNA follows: TGTGCCAGCAGCTTATTCCGAGGGGGAAACACCATATATTTT.

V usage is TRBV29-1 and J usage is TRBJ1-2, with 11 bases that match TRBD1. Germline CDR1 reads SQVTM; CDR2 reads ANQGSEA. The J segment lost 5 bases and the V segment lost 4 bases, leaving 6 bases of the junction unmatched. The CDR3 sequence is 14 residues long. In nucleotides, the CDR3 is TGCAGCGTTGGGGACAGGGGGGCTGTATATGGCTACACCTTC. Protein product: CSVGDRGAVYGYTF.

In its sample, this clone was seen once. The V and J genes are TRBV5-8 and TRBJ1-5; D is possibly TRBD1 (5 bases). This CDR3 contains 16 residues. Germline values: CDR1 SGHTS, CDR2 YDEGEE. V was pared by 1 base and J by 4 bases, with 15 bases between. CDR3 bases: TGTGCCAGCAGCTTGCGTACGGTAGCAGGGAATCAGCCCCAGCATTTT. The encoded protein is CASSLRTVAGNQPQHF.

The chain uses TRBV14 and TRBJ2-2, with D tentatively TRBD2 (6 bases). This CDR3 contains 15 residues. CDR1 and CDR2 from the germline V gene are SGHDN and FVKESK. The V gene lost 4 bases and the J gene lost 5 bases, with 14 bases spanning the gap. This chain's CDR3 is CASSPPTRGTGELFF. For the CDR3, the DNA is TGTGCCAGCAGCCCCCCTACCCGGGGGACCGGGGAGCTGTTTTTT.

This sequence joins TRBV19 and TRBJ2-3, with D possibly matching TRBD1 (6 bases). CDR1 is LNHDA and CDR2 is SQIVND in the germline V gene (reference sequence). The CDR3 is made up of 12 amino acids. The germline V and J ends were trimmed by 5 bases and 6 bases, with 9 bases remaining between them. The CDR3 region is CASSVGADTQYF. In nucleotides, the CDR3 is TGTGCCAGTAGTGTGGGGGCGGATACGCAGTATTTT.

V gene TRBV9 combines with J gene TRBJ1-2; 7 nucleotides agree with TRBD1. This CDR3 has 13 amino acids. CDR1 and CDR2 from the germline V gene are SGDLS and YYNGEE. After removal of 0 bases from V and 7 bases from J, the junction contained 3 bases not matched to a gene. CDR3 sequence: CASSVVQGSGYTF. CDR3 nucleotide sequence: TGTGCCAGCAGCGTAGTACAGGGGTCTGGCTACACCTTC.

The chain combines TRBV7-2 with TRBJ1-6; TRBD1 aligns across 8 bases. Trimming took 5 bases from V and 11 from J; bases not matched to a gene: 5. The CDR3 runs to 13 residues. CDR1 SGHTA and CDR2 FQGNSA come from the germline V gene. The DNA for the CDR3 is TGTGCCAGCAGCCCCCGGACAGGGACACCCCTCCACTTT. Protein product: CASSPRTGTPLHF.

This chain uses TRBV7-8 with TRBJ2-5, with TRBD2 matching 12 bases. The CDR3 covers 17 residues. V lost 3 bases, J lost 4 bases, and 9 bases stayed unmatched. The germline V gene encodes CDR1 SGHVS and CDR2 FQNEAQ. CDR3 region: CASSFGLSLAGGETQYF. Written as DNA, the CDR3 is TGTGCCAGCAGCTTTGGGCTTTCACTAGCGGGGGGAGAGACCCAGTACTTC.

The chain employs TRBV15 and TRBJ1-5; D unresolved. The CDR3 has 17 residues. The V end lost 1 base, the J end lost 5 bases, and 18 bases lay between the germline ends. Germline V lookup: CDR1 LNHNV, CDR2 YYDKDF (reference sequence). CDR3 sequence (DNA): TGTGCCACCAGCAGAGTGCTAACGGTCCAAGGAGATCAGCCCCAGCATTTT. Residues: CATSRVLTVQGDQPQHF.

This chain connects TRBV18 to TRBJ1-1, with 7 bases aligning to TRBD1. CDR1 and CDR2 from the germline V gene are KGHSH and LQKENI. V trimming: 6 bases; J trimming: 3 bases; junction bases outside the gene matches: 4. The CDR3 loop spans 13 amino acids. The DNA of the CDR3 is TGTGCCAGCTCCCGCGACAGGGACACTGAAGCTTTCTTT. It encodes CASSRDRDTEAFF.